One and the same sample provided the 12 T cell receptor beta chains below, sequenced in a study of shared clonotypes between healthy human individuals. Profiling relied on immunoSEQ multiplex PCR, and the TCRdb table lists in-frame clones only, not all of them. The table records 950,000 to 1,100,000 clones, around 78% of them present only once. What was sequenced was memory CD4+ T cells from PBMCs. The subset was: CD45RA-negative fraction. The receptors stem from a young man in good health. Some clones in this sample may be carry-over from other donors' samples.

This clone showed up just once. The chain joins TRBV4-2 to TRBJ2-3; 7 bases map to TRBD1. The CDR3 is 15 residues long. CDR1 LGHNA and CDR2 YNFKEQ come from the germline V gene. J gave up 6 bases and V 0 bases, and 6 bases lay outside the gene matches. Here the CDR3 DNA reads TGTGCCAGCAGCCAAGAATCCGACAGGGCGGATACGCAGTATTTT. This translates into CASSQESDRADTQYF.

CDR3 DNA sequence: TGTGCCAGCAGCTTCGGTACAGCGGGAGGGAGGAAGACCCAGTACTTC. It yields the protein CASSFGTAGGRKTQYF. J is TRBJ2-5 and V is TRBV5-4; 10 nucleotides align to TRBD2. V lost 2 bases to trimming and J lost 6 bases; unmatched junction nucleotides: 10. Per germline, CDR1 SGHNT and CDR2 YYREEE (reference sequence). CDR3 length equals 16 residues.

This clone has just a few counts. The chain employs TRBV6-5 and TRBJ1-4; D is perhaps TRBD1 (5 bases). The CDR3 sequence is 15 residues long. Trimming pared 0 bases from V and 7 bases from J, leaving 12 bases between. Germline V gene data show CDR1 as MNHEY and CDR2 as SVGAGI. The CDR3 region has the DNA TGTGCCAGCAGTTACTCGATAGGGGCTGGTGAAAAACTGTTTTTT. This encodes CASSYSIGAGEKLFF.

CDR3 amino acids: CASSEFTGQETQYF. As DNA, the CDR3 is TGTGCCAGCAGTGAATTTACAGGCCAAGAGACCCAGTACTTC. V and J are TRBV6-1 and TRBJ2-5; maybe TRBD1 (5 bases). Trimming took 2 bases from V and 1 from J, leaving 8 bases between them. The CDR3 has 14 residues. The germline CDR1 and CDR2 sequences are MNHNS and SASEGT.

This chain uses TRBV23-1 with TRBJ2-5; the match to TRBD1 covers 11 bases. TRBV23-1 is an ORF for which the function is uncertain. The trim removed 3 bases at V and 0 bases at J, leaving 6 bases unmatched. There are 17 residues in the CDR3. The CDR3 reads CASSQSGQGAHQETQYF. CDR3 DNA: TGCGCCAGCAGTCAGTCAGGACAGGGGGCGCACCAAGAGACCCAGTACTTC.

The chain carries TRBV30 and TRBJ2-7; D perhaps matches TRBD2 (7 bases). This CDR3 has 15 amino acids. Germline V CDR1 and CDR2: GTSNPN, SVGIG (reference sequence). The V end lost 0 bases, the J end lost 6 bases, and 18 bases lay between the germline ends. DNA of the CDR3: TGTGCCTGGAGTGTATCCGGGGGGCGGGTGATCGAGCAGTACTTC. Translation: CAWSVSGGRVIEQYF.

In its sample, this clone was seen once. The rearrangement joins TRBV6-5 to TRBJ2-5, with unresolved D. Trimming stripped 6 bases from V and 7 bases from J, with 18 bases between. CDR1 and CDR2 (germline): MNHEY, SVGAGI. The CDR3 consists of 14 residues. DNA for the CDR3: TGTGCCAGCAGGAGAAGTGCCCCGCCCGGGACCCAGTACTTC. Its protein is CASRRSAPPGTQYF.

This rearrangement joins TRBV28 to TRBJ2-3, with a weak D call TRBD1 (6 bases). There are 18 residues in the CDR3. The V end was cut by 3 bases, the J end by 0 bases, with 19 bases between. CDR1 is MDHEN and CDR2 is SYDVKM in the germline V gene. The CDR3 nucleotides are TGTGCCAGCAGTTTCGGGACAAATTCTTTGTCTAGCACAGATACGCAGTATTTT. Amino acid sequence: CASSFGTNSLSSTDTQYF.

The chain has TRBV9 and TRBJ2-7; 7 positions agree with TRBD2. The CDR3 has 16 amino acids. J was trimmed by 0 bases and V by 4 bases; bases with no gene match: 10. Germline V gene sequence: CDR1 SGDLS, CDR2 YYNGEE. The CDR3 loop is CASSQGGLADSYEQYF. The CDR3 DNA is TGTGCCAGCAGCCAGGGTGGGCTAGCGGACTCCTACGAGCAGTACTTC.

The genes are TRBV5-6 and TRBJ2-5; D unclear. The germline V gene encodes CDR1 SGHDT and CDR2 YYEEEE. Deletions cut 0 bases from V and 0 bases from J, with 9 bases between. The CDR3 is made up of 15 amino acids. As DNA, the CDR3 is TGTGCCAGCAGCTTGGGGATATGGTACCAAGAGACCCAGTACTTC. The encoded protein is CASSLGIWYQETQYF.

The chain joins TRBV30 to TRBJ2-7; D ambiguous. V was pared by 5 bases and J by 7 bases, with 12 bases between. From germline, CDR1 is GTSNPN and CDR2 SVGIG (reference sequence). CDR3 length equals 11 residues. The CDR3 DNA reads as TGTGCCTGGGGGGTTGTAGAGGAGCAGTACTTC. This codes for CAWGVVEEQYF.

The V gene is TRBV6-1, the J gene TRBJ2-5; D possibly corresponds to TRBD2 (6 bases). V lost 6 bases and J 3 bases, leaving 14 bases between the germline ends. Germline assignment: CDR1 MNHNS and CDR2 SASEGT. The CDR3 spans 14 residues. CDR3 sequence reads: CASRIQEGKETQYF. The DNA for the CDR3 is TGTGCCAGCAGGATACAGGAGGGGAAAGAGACCCAGTACTTC.